This TCR beta chain is drawn from a study of PD-1 blockade in classical Hodgkin lymphoma. Study findings and constraints: Compared with baseline, CD4+ but not CD8+ TCR diversity had risen significantly by C4D1. Differences between repertoires have undefined causes, possibly disease activity or prior therapy. Baseline TCR diversity was reportedly lower in newly diagnosed patients than in healthy donors. It was reported as lower still in relapsed/refractory patients.

Here immunoSEQ multiplex PCR was the method, and the copy in TCRdb shows in-frame clones only, minus some. Of 85,000 to 90,000 clones detected, about nine tenths appear once; the ten largest clones hold under 3.5%. This clone was detected only once. Its antigen is not known. Between the trimmed V and J ends, which lost 0 bases and 3 bases, there was a span of 6 bases. Germline CDR1 SEHNR, CDR2 FQNEAQ (reference sequence). The CDR3 is made up of 14 amino acids. Regarding time point: cycle 4 day 1 (C4D1), after less than 7 weeks of nivolumab. Brentuximab vedotin exposure varied, and every patient relapsed after autologous stem cell transplantation. The patients, who had relapsed/refractory classical Hodgkin lymphoma, achieved best responses of complete response, partial response or progressive disease.

The chain is built from TRBV7-9 and TRBJ1-5; unclear D gene. Material: peripheral blood mononuclear cells (PBMCs), obtained before the fourth cycle of nivolumab. The sequence was collected from a human donor with classical Hodgkin lymphoma. CDR3 nucleotide sequence: TGTGCCAGCAGCTTAGCTGGCTTCAATCAGCCCCAGCATTTT. The encoded protein is CASSLAGFNQPQHF.